These 18 T cell receptor beta chains originate from one sample sequenced in a study of shared clonotypes between healthy human individuals. Profiling relied on immunoSEQ multiplex PCR, and the TCRdb table lists in-frame clones only, not all of them. The repertoire holds over 950,000 clones, with roughly 77% as singletons. Sequencing was done on a sample of memory CD4+ T cells from PBMCs. Noted subset: CD45RA-negative fraction. Receptors originate from a man aged 18 to 35 in good health. Some clones in this sample may be carry-over from other donors' samples.

This clone was seen a few times. The J gene is TRBJ1-4, the V gene TRBV28; perhaps TRBD1 as D (6 bases). This CDR3 has 15 amino acids. Germline V gene data show CDR1 as MDHEN and CDR2 as SYDVKM. Trimming removed 3 bases at V and 6 bases at J, with 14 bases between. The CDR3 loop reads CASSLAGAGDEKLFF. CDR3 in DNA: TGTGCCAGCAGTTTGGCGGGGGCGGGAGATGAAAAACTGTTTTTT.

The J gene is TRBJ1-2, the V gene TRBV2; D unclear. V lost 3 bases and J lost 5, with 7 bases in between. The CDR3 sequence is 12 residues long. The germline V gene encodes CDR1 SNHLY and CDR2 FYNNEI. CDR3 loop: CASSDRSYGYTF. In nucleotides, the CDR3 is TGTGCCAGCAGTGACAGATCTTATGGCTACACCTTC.

Notes on this clone: Other nucleotide sequences from this sample produce the same CDR3. The chain couples TRBV29-1 to TRBJ2-3; 8 bases match TRBD1. V trimming: 3 bases; J trimming: 0 bases; junction bases outside the gene matches: 2. Germline V lookup: CDR1 SQVTM, CDR2 ANQGSEA. The CDR3 runs 14 residues. This CDR3 is CSVDRGLSTDTQYF. CDR3 DNA: TGCAGCGTTGACAGGGGGCTGAGCACAGATACGCAGTATTTT.

This rearrangement joins TRBV4-1 to TRBJ2-7; TRBD2 might be the D (6 bases). CDR3 size: 14 residues. CDR1 and CDR2 from the germline V gene are MGHRA and YSYEKL. Trimming took off 7 bases at V and 1 base at J, with 14 bases between the two ends. The CDR3 here is CASTRGTGSYEQYF. CDR3 coding DNA: TGCGCCAGCACCCGGGGGACGGGATCCTACGAGCAGTACTTC.

The rearrangement uses TRBV7-9 and TRBJ1-4, with D perhaps matching TRBD1 (6 bases). V dropped 2 bases and J dropped 8 bases, with 18 bases sitting between them. From germline, CDR1 is SEHNR and CDR2 FQNEAQ (reference sequence). The CDR3 covers 16 residues. The chain's CDR3 is CASSLPDRLPYEKLFF. The CDR3 nucleotides are TGTGCCAGCAGCTTACCAGACAGGTTACCCTACGAAAAACTGTTTTTT.

The chain is built from TRBV5-4 and TRBJ2-5, with 7 bases fitting TRBD1. V trimming: 3 bases; J trimming: 1 base; junction bases outside the gene matches: 3. The CDR3 is 14 amino acids. Germline V gives CDR1 SGHNT, CDR2 YYREEE (reference sequence). CDR3 sequence reads: CASSSYRGQETQYF. The CDR3 DNA reads as TGTGCCAGCAGCTCTTACAGGGGCCAAGAGACCCAGTACTTC.

The chain combines TRBV5-1 with TRBJ1-1, with D maybe TRBD1 (6 bases). The V end lost 1 base, the J end lost 2 bases, and 9 bases lay between the germline ends. CDR1 is SGHRS and CDR2 is YFSETQ in the germline V gene. The CDR3 spans 14 residues. In DNA form, the CDR3 reads TGCGCCAGCAGCTTGTCGGGGGCAAACACTGAAGCTTTCTTT. Translation: CASSLSGANTEAFF.

The V gene is TRBV7-8, the J gene TRBJ1-5; D perhaps matches TRBD1 (5 bases). Trimming pared 5 bases from V and 4 bases from J, leaving 18 bases between. Germline V CDR1 and CDR2: SGHVS, FQNEAQ. CDR3 length: 16 residues. CDR3 sequence reads: CASSPQHGALNQPQHF. As DNA, the CDR3 is TGTGCCAGCAGCCCCCAGCATGGGGCCTTAAATCAGCCCCAGCATTTT.

The rearrangement uses TRBV6-5 and TRBJ2-6; D is possibly TRBD2 (5 bases). The CDR3 totals 13 residues. Germline V lookup: CDR1 MNHEY, CDR2 SVGAGI. Trimming left V 10 bases short and J 3 bases short, with 10 bases between. Here the CDR3 reads CAIRGFGANVLTF. The CDR3 DNA is TGTGCCATCCGGGGTTTTGGGGCCAACGTCCTGACTTTC.

The rearrangement links TRBV2 to TRBJ2-3, with TRBD1 identical over 7 bases. After removal of 6 bases from V and 6 bases from J, the junction contained 21 bases not matched to a gene. The CDR3 runs to 18 residues. Germline lookup yields CDR1 SNHLY and CDR2 FYNNEI. CDR3 nucleotide sequence: TGTGCCAGCAGGAGGGACAGCCTACCATGGTCGGCGGCGGATACGCAGTATTTT. This codes for CASRRDSLPWSAADTQYF.

Only one count was recorded for this clone. V gene TRBV7-6 combines with J gene TRBJ1-2; 7 nucleotides line up with TRBD1. Germline-derived CDR1 and CDR2 are SGHVS and FNYEAQ. V dropped 1 base and J dropped 4; count of bases not matched to a gene: 6. This CDR3 region has 15 residues. CDR3 loop: CASSLVPGQAYGYTF. As DNA, the CDR3 is TGTGCCAGCAGCTTAGTGCCCGGACAGGCCTATGGCTACACCTTC.

V is TRBV6-5 and J is TRBJ2-3; the match to TRBD2 covers 8 bases. V dropped 2 bases and J dropped 6; count of bases not matched to a gene: 4. Germline CDR1 MNHEY, CDR2 SVGAGI. CDR3 size: 14 residues. CDR3 sequence (DNA): TGTGCCAGCAGTTACGCCCAGCGGGGGGATACGCAGTATTTT. This codes for CASSYAQRGDTQYF.

The chain recombines TRBV6-1 with TRBJ1-2; the match to TRBD1 covers 10 bases. The germline CDR1 and CDR2 sequences are MNHNS and SASEGT. V was clipped by 4 bases and J by 5 bases; unmatched bases: 7. The CDR3 totals 15 residues. This chain's CDR3 is CASSVTPGQGYGYTF. CDR3 bases: TGTGCCAGCAGTGTAACTCCGGGACAGGGGTATGGCTACACCTTC.

In this sample, this clone turned up a few times. Different DNA sequences within this sample yield the same CDR3. V is TRBV7-2 and J is TRBJ2-7; 10 bases match TRBD2. The CDR3 runs to 16 residues. Trimming cost V 5 bases and J 2 bases; bases outside gene matches: 9. The germline V gene encodes CDR1 SGHTA and CDR2 FQGNSA. CDR3 loop: CASSPQTSGPPYEQYF. Here the CDR3 DNA reads TGTGCCAGCAGCCCCCAGACTAGCGGGCCCCCCTACGAGCAGTACTTC.

The CDR3 protein is CASSTGGHGYTF. The CDR3 nucleotides are TGTGCCAGCAGCACAGGGGGCCATGGCTACACCTTC. This chain links TRBV6-5 with TRBJ1-2; TRBD1 aligns across 9 bases. Germline V gene lookup returns CDR1 MNHEY and CDR2 SVGAGI. Trimming took 6 bases from V and 6 from J; bases not matched to a gene: 2. CDR3 length equals 12 residues.

DNA of the CDR3: TGTGCCAGCACCCTCCCCGGGGCCCTTTACTATGGCTACACCTTC. Translating gives CASTLPGALYYGYTF. The genes are TRBV7-2 and TRBJ1-2; possible D gene TRBD1, 5 bases. The CDR3 extends over 15 amino acids. Looked up from germline, CDR1 is SGHTA and CDR2 is FQGNSA. Trimming shortened V by 7 bases and J by 3 bases, and 18 bases separated the two germline ends.

A note on this clone: The likely explanation is a read error, given a far larger clone one base away. The chain carries TRBV19 and TRBJ1-1; D uncertain. Germline V gene sequence: CDR1 LNHDA, CDR2 SQIVND (reference sequence). The CDR3 is 14 amino acids. The CDR3 loop reads CVSSRQTMNTEAFF. The CDR3 DNA reads TGTGTCAGTAGTCGTCAGACTATGAACACTGAAGCTTTCTTT.

V usage is TRBV11-2 and J usage is TRBJ2-7; 10 nucleotides line up with TRBD1. Trimming took 6 bases from V and 1 from J; bases not matched to a gene: 6. Looked up from germline, CDR1 is SGHAT and CDR2 is FQNNGV. CDR3 length equals 15 residues. The CDR3 is CASRIPGQGSYEQYF. The DNA for the CDR3 is TGTGCCAGCAGGATACCGGGACAGGGGTCCTACGAGCAGTACTTC.